This is a list of T cell receptor beta chains from one sample in a study of T cell responses to AZD1222 COVID-19 vaccine. Measured with immunoSEQ multiplex PCR; TCRdb has only the in-frame clones, and not every one. Here the sample spans approximately 180,000 clones, approximately 90% being singletons. The sample consisted of peripheral blood, taken on day 0 of AZD1222 vaccination. The receptors stem from an adult in good health. Both conserved end residues are part of each CDR3. A D gene is named only where the DNA matches it firmly. Where a row states a size, it is once, few, many or the class of an expanded clone; other rows omit it.

TGTGCCAGCAGCGTAGGTTTAGCGGGGGCCTACAATGAGCAGTTCTTC CASSVGLAGAYNEQFF NA TRBJ2-1 TRBD2 TRBV9
TGTGCCAGCAGCTTAGAAGTTAGGGTCAACTCTGGAAACACCATATATTTT CASSLEVRVNSGNTIYF NA TRBJ1-3 NA TRBV7-2
TGTGCCAGCTCACACTCCTACGAGCAGTACTTC CASSHSYEQYF NA TRBJ2-7 NA TRBV18
TGTGCCAGCAGTGGGACCTCTAATGGCTACACCTTC CASSGTSNGYTF NA TRBJ1-2 NA TRBV25-1
TGTGCCAGCAGCTGGGGGGATACGCAGTATTTT CASSWGDTQYF NA TRBJ2-3 NA TRBV7-6
TGTGCCAGCAGCCAAGGGTCAGGGATGGGCACTGAAGCTTTCTTT CASSQGSGMGTEAFF NA TRBJ1-1 NA TRBV3-1/TRBV3-2
TGTGCCAGCAGCTCAGGGGGCGCGGGCAATCAGCCCCAGCATTTT CASSSGGAGNQPQHF NA TRBJ1-5 TRBD1 TRBV5-5
TGTGCCAGCACCCAATGGGGGTACAATCAGCCCCAGCATTTT CASTQWGYNQPQHF NA TRBJ1-5 NA TRBV7-8
TGTGCCAGCAGCGTAGCGGACAGGGGAAGGGAGACCCAGTACTTC CASSVADRGRETQYF NA TRBJ2-5 TRBD1 TRBV9
TGTGCCAGTACGCCGGGGGGCTACAATGAGCAGTTCTTC CASTPGGYNEQFF NA TRBJ2-1 TRBD2 TRBV19
TGTGCCAGCAGCGGGTCGGGCCTACCCCACAGACCTAACTATGGCTACACCTTC CASSGSGLPHRPNYGYTF NA TRBJ1-2 NA TRBV9
TGTGCCAGCGGGCGGGGGGACCAAGAGACCCAGTACTTC CASGRGDQETQYF NA TRBJ2-5 TRBD2 TRBV7-3
TGTGCCTGGAGTGGTGGAGGGAACAATCAGCCCCAGCATTTT CAWSGGGNNQPQHF NA TRBJ1-5 NA TRBV30
TGTGCCAGCAGCGCCGGGACAGGGTTCAATTCACCCCTCCACTTT CASSAGTGFNSPLHF NA TRBJ1-6 TRBD1 TRBV5-4
TGTGCCAGCAGCTCCTCAGGCCAGGTTAACACTGAAGCTTTCTTT CASSSSGQVNTEAFF NA TRBJ1-1 NA TRBV7-2
TGTGCCAGCAGCTTAAGGGCTAACAGGGGGGTCGCTGAAGCTTTCTTT CASSLRANRGVAEAFF once TRBJ1-1 TRBD1 TRBV7-9
TGTGCCAGCAGCGCGACGGCTAACTATGGCTACACCTTC CASSATANYGYTF NA TRBJ1-2 NA TRBV9
TGTGCCAGCTCAGCCCGGGACAGGATTATCGGGGAGCAGTACTTC CASSARDRIIGEQYF once TRBJ2-7 TRBD1 TRBV18
TGTGCCAGCAGCTTTAGCGGGGGGAATGAGCAGTTCTTC CASSFSGGNEQFF NA TRBJ2-1 TRBD2 TRBV11-3
TGTGCCAGCACCGGGGGCTACGAGCAGTACTTC CASTGGYEQYF NA TRBJ2-7 NA TRBV6-5
TGCGCCAGCAGCTTAGGGCAGTACACTGAAGCTTTCTTT CASSLGQYTEAFF NA TRBJ1-1 NA TRBV5-1
TGTGCCAGCAGCTCCCAGGGCTATGAGCAGTTCTTC CASSSQGYEQFF NA TRBJ2-1 NA TRBV9
TGTGCCAGCAGCTTCCGAGAGTCCGGGACTAGCGGGGGGCCTCAAGAGACCCAGTACTTC CASSFRESGTSGGPQETQYF NA TRBJ2-5 TRBD2 TRBV9
TGTGCCAGCAGCTCCTTGGACACCAACTCTGGAAACACCATATATTTT CASSSLDTNSGNTIYF NA TRBJ1-3 NA TRBV7-6
TGTGCCAGCAGTGAAGTTGGGAGGGGCTATGGCTACACCTTC CASSEVGRGYGYTF NA TRBJ1-2 NA TRBV6-1
TGTGCCAGCAGTTCCCAGACAGGGAGGGCTGAAGCTTTCTTT CASSSQTGRAEAFF once TRBJ1-1 TRBD1 TRBV6-5
TGTGCCAGCAGTAACACCCCTCCGACAGGATCCTACGAGCAGTACTTC CASSNTPPTGSYEQYF few TRBJ2-7 NA TRBV6-2/TRBV6-3
TGTGCCAGCAGCCCCGGGGCGGGCGAAGCTTACGAGCAGTACTTC CASSPGAGEAYEQYF NA TRBJ2-7 NA TRBV7-8
TGTGCCAGCAGTTTATCGGACGGGAGGACCGGGGAGCTGTTTTTT CASSLSDGRTGELFF NA TRBJ2-2 TRBD2 TRBV27
TGTGCCAGCAGTCCCGTGGGGGCCTACAATGAGCAGTTCTTC CASSPVGAYNEQFF NA TRBJ2-1 NA TRBV11-2
TGCGCCAGCAGCTTAGCTAGCGGGGGGGTGTACGAGCAGTACTTC CASSLASGGVYEQYF once TRBJ2-7 TRBD2 TRBV5-1
TGTGCCAGTAGTATCGGGAGTACTGAAGCTTTCTTT CASSIGSTEAFF NA TRBJ1-1 NA TRBV19
TGTGCCAGCAGTTTAGTAGTAGGGCTTGAAGAAGCTTTCTTT CASSLVVGLEEAFF NA TRBJ1-1 NA TRBV27
TGTGCCAGCAGCTTAGAAGGGGGGGCGCGAGGGGAGACCCAGTACTTC CASSLEGGARGETQYF NA TRBJ2-5 NA TRBV7-2
TGTGCCAGCAGGCTTCGGGCAGGGCCTACCTACGAGCAGTACTTC CASRLRAGPTYEQYF NA TRBJ2-7 NA TRBV11-1
TGTGCCAGCAGCCCCGGGACTGTTAATCAGCCCCAGCATTTT CASSPGTVNQPQHF NA TRBJ1-5 NA TRBV6-5
TGTGCCAGAAGCGTCGGTGGGGATGGATCCTACGAGCAGTACTTC CARSVGGDGSYEQYF NA TRBJ2-7 NA TRBV5-3
TGTGCCAGCAGTGGGACAGCGGACAATCAGCCCCAGCATTTT CASSGTADNQPQHF NA TRBJ1-5 NA TRBV2
TGCGCCAGCAGCGGGACAGTCTCGAACACTGAAGCTTTCTTT CASSGTVSNTEAFF NA TRBJ1-1 TRBD1 TRBV5-1
TGTGCCAGCAGCTTGAGCACAGGGAGAAACACCATATATTTT CASSLSTGRNTIYF NA TRBJ1-3 NA TRBV5-5
TGTGCCAGCAGCTTAGGGCGGGGTTCACCCTACGAGCAGTACTTC CASSLGRGSPYEQYF NA TRBJ2-7 NA TRBV7-2
TGTGCCAGCAGCACCGGGACAGCCACTGAAGCTTTCTTT CASSTGTATEAFF NA TRBJ1-1 TRBD1 TRBV9
TGTGCCAGCGGGGGGGCCGGCAATGAGCAGTTCTTC CASGGAGNEQFF NA TRBJ2-1 NA TRBV7-3
TGTGCCAGTAGTACCACAAAGAACACTGAAGCTTTCTTT CASSTTKNTEAFF NA TRBJ1-1 NA TRBV19
TGTGCCACCAGTGATCCGACAGGGGTGGGGTATGGCTACACCTTC CATSDPTGVGYGYTF NA TRBJ1-2 TRBD1 TRBV24-1
TGTGCCAGCAGCCAACAAGGCCGGGGCAGCTCCTACGAGCAGTACTTC CASSQQGRGSSYEQYF NA TRBJ2-7 NA TRBV3-1/TRBV3-2
TGTGCCAGCAGCCGACGACTTGAAAAACTGTTTTTT CASSRRLEKLFF NA TRBJ1-4 NA TRBV3-1/TRBV3-2
TGTGCCAGCAGTTTACGGGGGTATAATTCACCCCTCCACTTT CASSLRGYNSPLHF NA TRBJ1-6 NA TRBV27
TGTGCCAGCAGTTACTCGTCCAGCTATGGCTACACCTTC CASSYSSSYGYTF NA TRBJ1-2 NA TRBV6-5
TGTGCCAGCAGTAGCACAGGTTCTGGTGGCTACACCTTC CASSSTGSGGYTF NA TRBJ1-2 NA TRBV6-4